Listed here is a single T cell receptor beta chain. Measured with immunoSEQ multiplex PCR; TCRdb has only the in-frame clones, and not every one. The sample holds around 37,000 clones; more than 25% are singletons and the top ten take more than 1.5%. The CDR3 length is 14 residues. Germline V gene lookup returns CDR1 LNHDA and CDR2 SQIVND (reference sequence). V lost 5 bases and J lost 7; bases outside the gene matches: 7. This sample's treatment: randomized to nivolumab then ipilimumab (arm A) or the reverse (arm B). The data belong to a study of sequential checkpoint blockade in melanoma. The sequence derives from a human donor with melanoma. The starting material was tumor tissue (inferred from file names), obtained from a patient given nivolumab and ipilimumab in sequence. The V call is TRBV19, the J call TRBJ1-5, with 8 bases matching TRBD1. DNA of the CDR3: TGTGCCAGTAGTCGACAGGGGCTGGGACAGCCCCAGCATTTT. It encodes CASSRQGLGQPQHF. The full variable domain, rest sourced from reference TRBV19 and TRBJ1-5, is DGGITQSPKYLFRKEGQNVTLSCEQNLNHDAMYWYRQDPGQGLRLIYYSQIVNDFQKGDIAEGYSVSREKKESFPLTVTSAQKNPTAFYLCASSRQGLGQPQHFGDGTRLSIL.